The T cell receptor (beta chain) under discussion was sequenced for a study of neurological immune-mediated disorders. Study-wide background: Of about 34 multiple sclerosis patients, about 31 were relapsing-remitting and 3 secondary progressive.

5'RACE with 10-nucleotide random UMIs generated the cDNA. From the 5' RACE reads, TCRdb called clonotypes with MiXCR, one entry per CDR3 protein. Of 54,000 or so distinct CDR3 sequences listed, 3.8% were seen once; the top ten hold around 6.5%. V lost 3 bases to trimming and J lost 5 bases, with 10 bases between them. This CDR3 is 13 amino acids long. Germline assignment: CDR1 MGHRA and CDR2 YSYEKL. The table lists this clonotype with many counts. Its cognate antigen is unknown. General study results and limits: No sharing of CDR3 amino acid sequences was observed among expanded clones across subjects, suggesting private repertoires in all groups. There was no clinical or MRI feature that was associated with the multiple sclerosis repertoire cluster.

The receptor was derived from a man aged 55 to 70 with multiple sclerosis. The source material was PBMCs. The rearrangement links TRBV4-1 to TRBJ1-2, with D unclear. CDR3 nucleotide sequence: TGCGCCAGCAGCCAGACGACGGATTATGGCTACACCTTC. Translation gives CASSQTTDYGYTF.